This entry lists 25 T cell receptor beta chains sequenced from one sample in a study of OX40 agonist ivuxolimab in advanced cancers. TCRdb's copy holds only in-frame clones and misses some; the assay was immunoSEQ multiplex PCR. There are under 85,000 clones in the sample; about 88% occur only once, and under 0.6% lies in the top ten. Sequenced here: CD4+ or CD8+ T cells sorted from blood, sampled in a trial of the OX40 agonist ivuxolimab. The source of these receptors is an adult with an advanced solid tumor such as melanoma, head and neck, liver or kidney cancer.

The chain is built from TRBV4-2 and TRBJ2-1; tentative D call: TRBD2 (5 bases). CDR3 length: 14 residues. The V and J ends lost 0 bases and 10 bases respectively, with 13 bases between them. Germline-derived CDR1 and CDR2 are LGHNA and YNFKEQ. For the CDR3, the DNA is TGTGCCAGCAGCCAAGAATCGAAGGGAGTGGAGCAGTTCTTC. Translation: CASSQESKGVEQFF.

J is TRBJ2-7 and V is TRBV6-6; TRBD2 is a possible D gene (5 bases). CDR1 and CDR2 from the germline V gene are MNHNY and SVGAGI (reference sequence). Trimming took off 6 bases at V and 0 bases at J, with 15 bases between the two ends. The CDR3 spans 15 residues. The CDR3 nucleotides are TGTGCCAGCAGCTTCGGAGGTTCAAGCTCCTACGAGCAGTACTTC. It codes for CASSFGGSSSYEQYF.

V is TRBV14 and J is TRBJ2-5, with D hard to call. CDR3 length equals 14 residues. The germline V gene has CDR1 SGHDN and CDR2 FVKESK. Trimming removed 1 base from V and 7 bases from J, with 13 bases in between. CDR3 sequence (DNA): TGTGCCAGCAGCCAAGTCTCCCTGCGAGCGACCCAGTACTTC. This translates into CASSQVSLRATQYF.

The V and J genes are TRBV6-6 and TRBJ2-5; perhaps D is TRBD1 or TRBD2 (5 bases each). The V gene lost 3 bases and the J gene lost 1 base, with 15 bases spanning the gap. In germline, CDR1 is MNHNY, CDR2 SVGAGI (reference sequence). The CDR3 is 16 residues long. The CDR3 protein is CASSYRGANSQETQYF. For the CDR3, the DNA is TGTGCCAGCAGTTATCGAGGGGCGAATTCCCAAGAGACCCAGTACTTC.

The chain links TRBV18 to TRBJ1-4; D is perhaps TRBD1 (5 bases). This CDR3 has 16 residues. Germline loops: CDR1 KGHSH, CDR2 LQKENI. V shed 2 bases and J shed 8 bases, with 18 bases lying between them. CDR3 DNA: TGTGCCAGCTCACCAAGGTTGGACTCTGCAGGGGAAAAACTGTTTTTT. It is translated as CASSPRLDSAGEKLFF.

The V and J genes are TRBV5-5 and TRBJ1-5; the D gene is possibly TRBD1 (5 bases). The CDR3 has 16 amino acids. Trimming left V 0 bases short and J 0 bases short, with 10 bases between. Germline CDR1 reads SGHKS; CDR2 reads YYEKEE (reference sequence). This chain's CDR3 is CASSLGGADSNQPQHF. CDR3 DNA: TGTGCCAGCAGCTTGGGAGGGGCGGATAGCAATCAGCCCCAGCATTTT.

This sequence joins TRBV11-2 and TRBJ1-1; TRBD1 matches 9 bases. Germline-derived CDR1 and CDR2 are SGHAT and FQNNGV. After removal of 2 bases from V and 4 bases from J, the junction contained 2 bases not matched to a gene. The CDR3 is made up of 14 amino acids. CDR3 bases: TGTGCCAGCAGCTTATACAGGGGGCCCACTGAAGCTTTCTTT. Protein: CASSLYRGPTEAFF.

The chain is built from TRBV28 and TRBJ2-1; tentative D call: TRBD1 (6 bases). Trimming took off 3 bases at V and 8 bases at J, with 8 bases between the two ends. Germline assignment: CDR1 MDHEN and CDR2 SYDVKM. CDR3 length: 12 residues. CDR3 region: CASSLRTDEQFF. DNA of the CDR3: TGTGCCAGCAGTTTGAGGACAGATGAGCAGTTCTTC.

This clone has only one observation. The chain couples TRBV18 to TRBJ2-2, with 7 positions matching TRBD2. The CDR3 consists of 16 residues. Trimming cost V 1 base and J 3 bases; bases outside gene matches: 5. CDR1 and CDR2 from the germline V gene are KGHSH and LQKENI. DNA of the CDR3: TGTGCCAGCTCACCACGGGGGGGAACGGACACCGGGGAGCTGTTTTTT. This gives the protein CASSPRGGTDTGELFF.

The gene calls are TRBV5-5 and TRBJ2-7; D ambiguous. Trimming removed 2 bases from V and 1 base from J, with 10 bases in between. Germline CDR1 and CDR2: SGHKS and YYEKEE (reference sequence). The CDR3 length is 14 residues. CDR3 region: CASSLHLLSYEQYF. DNA for the CDR3: TGTGCCAGCAGCTTACACCTACTTTCCTACGAGCAGTACTTC.

The rearrangement joins TRBV2 to TRBJ2-5, with D hard to call. This CDR3 contains 12 residues. Germline lookup yields CDR1 SNHLY and CDR2 FYNNEI. With 3 bases removed from V and 5 bases from J, the gap between germline ends came to 7 bases. In nucleotides, the CDR3 is TGTGCCAGCAGTGACGTGAGGGAGACCCAGTACTTC. Protein sequence: CASSDVRETQYF.

The genes are TRBV10-1 and TRBJ2-1, with D uncertain. Between the trimmed V and J ends, which lost 3 bases and 4 bases, there was a span of 1 base. CDR1 WNHNN and CDR2 SYGVQD come from the germline V gene (reference sequence). The CDR3 extends over 11 amino acids. DNA for the CDR3: TGCGCCAGCAGTGATTACAATGAGCAGTTCTTC. Translation: CASSDYNEQFF.

This chain connects TRBV5-1 to TRBJ2-2; unclear D gene. The V and J ends lost 0 bases and 3 bases respectively, with 12 bases between them. The germline V gene has CDR1 SGHRS and CDR2 YFSETQ. This CDR3 has 16 amino acids. This chain's CDR3 is CASSLAVSSDTGELFF. The CDR3 DNA is TGCGCCAGCAGCTTGGCGGTTAGCAGCGACACCGGGGAGCTGTTTTTT.

V is TRBV6-1 and J is TRBJ2-3, with D perhaps assigned TRBD1 or TRBD2 (6 bases each). V was trimmed by 3 bases and J by 4 bases, leaving 26 bases between them. CDR3 length: 19 residues. Germline-derived CDR1 and CDR2 are MNHNS and SASEGT. The chain's CDR3 is CASSDSRGQGFSPPDTQYF. The CDR3 nucleotides read TGTGCCAGCAGTGATTCGCGGGGCCAGGGGTTTTCCCCGCCAGATACGCAGTATTTT.

J is TRBJ2-6 and V is TRBV27; perhaps TRBD2 as D (7 bases). This CDR3 region has 20 residues. V was shortened by 5 bases and J by 0 bases, with 23 bases between the two germline ends. Germline values: CDR1 MNHEY, CDR2 SMNVEV (reference sequence). This chain's CDR3 is CASSPKGEGGWDSGANVLTF. The CDR3 DNA sequence: TGTGCCAGCAGTCCTAAGGGGGAGGGGGGATGGGACTCTGGGGCCAACGTCCTGACTTTC.

The V and J genes are TRBV5-4 and TRBJ1-1; 8 bases map to TRBD1. Germline loops: CDR1 SGHNT, CDR2 YYREEE (reference sequence). After removal of 3 bases from V and 10 bases from J, the junction contained 8 bases not matched to a gene. There are 13 residues in the CDR3. CDR3 nucleotide sequence: TGTGCCAGCAGCTGGACAGGGAGTGGTGGAGCTTTCTTT. Residues: CASSWTGSGGAFF.

This chain connects TRBV6-5 to TRBJ1-5, with TRBD1 matching over 7 bases. Germline lookup yields CDR1 MNHEY and CDR2 SVGAGI. V was clipped by 8 bases and J by 3 bases; unmatched bases: 4. The CDR3 contains 13 residues. CDR3 DNA sequence: TGTGCCAGCCAAGACAGGGTCAATCAGCCCCAGCATTTT. This sequence encodes CASQDRVNQPQHF.

The genes are TRBV7-6 and TRBJ2-2; D ambiguous. V gave up 1 base and J gave up 6 bases, with 12 bases separating them. Germline assignment: CDR1 SGHVS and CDR2 FNYEAQ. CDR3 size: 15 residues. The CDR3 nucleotides read TGTGCCAGCAGCTTAGACCAGTCCACTGCCGGGGAGCTGTTTTTT. Protein sequence: CASSLDQSTAGELFF.

This sequence joins TRBV29-1 and TRBJ2-7, with TRBD1 matching 7 bases. The germline V gene encodes CDR1 SQVTM and CDR2 ANQGSEA. The CDR3 consists of 13 residues. Trimming removed 5 bases from V and 5 bases from J; junction bases left unmatched: 9. CDR3 in amino acids: CSVFPGGTNEQYF. In nucleotides, the CDR3 is TGCAGCGTTTTTCCAGGGGGTACGAACGAGCAGTACTTC.

The chain couples TRBV28 to TRBJ1-1, with TRBD1 as a possible D gene (5 bases). V lost 3 bases to trimming and J lost 1 base, with 12 bases between them. CDR1 is MDHEN and CDR2 is SYDVKM in the germline V gene. The CDR3 loop spans 15 amino acids. The CDR3 region has the DNA TGTGCCAGCAGTTTTTGGGACGGCTCGAACACTGAAGCTTTCTTT. The encoded protein is CASSFWDGSNTEAFF. Complete variable domain (other parts from reference TRBV28 and TRBJ1-1): DVKVTQSSRYLVKRTGEKVFLECVQDMDHENMFWYRQDPGLGLRLIYFSYDVKMKEKGDIPEGYSVSREKKERFSLILESASTNQTSMYLCASSFWDGSNTEAFFGQGTRLTVV.

The chain links TRBV9 to TRBJ1-6; no reliable D call. V lost 4 bases, J lost 7 bases, and 21 bases lay in between. From germline, CDR1 is SGDLS and CDR2 YYNGEE. The CDR3 spans 17 residues. The CDR3 is CASSSPRGWAENSPLHF. CDR3 nucleotides: TGTGCCAGCAGCTCACCGCGGGGATGGGCAGAAAATTCACCCCTCCACTTT.

The rearrangement links TRBV7-9 to TRBJ2-1, with TRBD2 identical over 7 bases. The CDR3 length is 16 residues. The ends lost 5 bases at V and 5 bases at J; junction bases unmatched: 12. Germline lookup yields CDR1 SEHNR and CDR2 FQNEAQ (reference sequence). This chain's CDR3 is CASSPRGVGSHNEQFF. The CDR3 nucleotides read TGTGCCAGCAGCCCCCGGGGGGTGGGGAGCCACAATGAGCAGTTCTTC.

This chain connects TRBV5-1 to TRBJ1-5; D possibly corresponds to TRBD1 (5 bases). The V gene lost 4 bases and the J gene lost 3 bases, with 14 bases spanning the gap. The germline V gene has CDR1 SGHRS and CDR2 YFSETQ. There are 15 residues in the CDR3. CDR3 region: CASSEGISYNQPQHF. In DNA form, the CDR3 reads TGCGCCAGCAGCGAGGGGATCAGCTACAATCAGCCCCAGCATTTT.

This chain joins TRBV2 and TRBJ2-5, with D perhaps matching TRBD2 (6 bases). Trimming stripped 7 bases from V and 7 bases from J, with 13 bases between. The germline CDR1 and CDR2 sequences are SNHLY and FYNNEI. The CDR3 is made up of 12 amino acids. In DNA, the CDR3 is TGTGCCAGCAACGGGGGAAGGGCGACCCAGTACTTC. Translated: CASNGGRATQYF.

The chain joins TRBV4-3 to TRBJ2-3; TRBD2 matches 11 bases. Germline values: CDR1 LGHNA, CDR2 YSLEER. The CDR3 sequence is 19 residues long. The ends lost 0 bases at V and 5 bases at J; junction bases unmatched: 13. The CDR3 here is CASSQEVGGSGGAGDTQYF. Written as DNA, the CDR3 is TGCGCCAGCAGCCAAGAAGTAGGAGGTAGCGGGGGGGCCGGAGATACGCAGTATTTT.